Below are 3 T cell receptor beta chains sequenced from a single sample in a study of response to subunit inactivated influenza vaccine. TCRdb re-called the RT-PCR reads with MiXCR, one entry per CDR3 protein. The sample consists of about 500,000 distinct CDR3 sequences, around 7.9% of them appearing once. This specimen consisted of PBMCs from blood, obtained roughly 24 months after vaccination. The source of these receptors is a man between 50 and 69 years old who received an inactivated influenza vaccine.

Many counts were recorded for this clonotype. The CDR3 DNA reads TGTGCCAGCAGCTCCCGTTCTGGAAACACCATATATTTT. Residues: CASSSRSGNTIYF. The chain recombines TRBV5-6 with TRBJ1-3; D is uncertain. CDR3 length: 13 amino acids. V was cut by 3 bases and J by 1 base, with 5 bases left in between. Germline CDR1 SGHDT, CDR2 YYEEEE.

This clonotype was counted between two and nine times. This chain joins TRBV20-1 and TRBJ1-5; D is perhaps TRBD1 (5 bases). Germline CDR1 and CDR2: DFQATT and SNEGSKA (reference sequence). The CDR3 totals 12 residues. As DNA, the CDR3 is TGCAGCGGGACGTCTCGGAATCAGCCCCAGCATTTT. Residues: CSGTSRNQPQHF.

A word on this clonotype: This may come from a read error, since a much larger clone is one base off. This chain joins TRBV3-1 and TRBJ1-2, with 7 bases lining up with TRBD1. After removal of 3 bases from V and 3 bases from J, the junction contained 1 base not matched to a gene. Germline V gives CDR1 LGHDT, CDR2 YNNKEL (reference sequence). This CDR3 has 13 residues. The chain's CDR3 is CASSQGQHYGYTF. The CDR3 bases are TGTGCCAGCAGCCAGGGACAGCACTATGGCTACACCTTC.